This TCR beta chain was sequenced for a study of identical twins. This clonotype was observed at least ten times. Carrying unique molecular identifiers, the cDNA also gained a universal primer site through template switching. TCRdb reprocessed the 5' RACE reads via MiXCR and lists one record per CDR3 protein. The profile shows fewer than 350,000 distinct CDR3 sequences, approximately 8% of them singletons. V lost 5 bases to trimming and J lost 11 bases, with 21 bases between them. The CDR3 loop spans 14 amino acids. This sample was shared with a second study, whose subject was yellow fever vaccine responses in identical twins.

Sequenced input: memory (CD45RO+) T cells sorted from blood. The chain employs TRBV12-3 or TRBV12-4 and TRBJ1-1; no reliable D call. This receptor was taken from a woman between 18 and 29 years old in good health. The CDR3 is CASSPSEISPLAFF. In DNA form, the CDR3 reads TGTGCCAGCAGTCCGTCGGAGATTTCCCCGCTGGCTTTCTTT.